The 2 T cell receptor beta chains below were found in one sample sequenced in a study of chemoradiotherapy in HPV16-positive cancers. The assay was immunoSEQ multiplex PCR, and TCRdb's table has in-frame clones only and misses some. The sample has under 70,000 clones, around 90% seen once; the top ten hold 2.5% to 4%. This specimen consisted of blood, obtained from a patient who underwent chemoradiotherapy. The source is a human donor with HPV-associated anogenital cancer.

V usage is TRBV7-2 and J usage is TRBJ2-5; D is unresolved. CDR1 is SGHTA, CDR2 FQGNSA, per germline. This CDR3 region has 13 residues. The V and J ends lost 2 bases and 1 base respectively, with 5 bases between them. The CDR3 spells CASSLSPQETQYF. DNA of the CDR3: TGTGCCAGCAGCTTAAGCCCCCAAGAGACCCAGTACTTC.

The rearrangement joins TRBV7-2 to TRBJ2-2; the match to TRBD2 covers 8 bases. Trimming took 6 bases from V and 5 from J; bases not matched to a gene: 8. This CDR3 region has 15 residues. The germline V gene has CDR1 SGHTA and CDR2 FQGNSA. CDR3 sequence reads: CASSSQRGWTGELFF. Written as DNA, the CDR3 is TGTGCCAGCAGTTCCCAGCGGGGGTGGACCGGGGAGCTGTTTTTT.